The 14 T cell receptor beta chains below were found in one sample sequenced in a study of shared clonotypes between healthy human individuals. The protocol was immunoSEQ multiplex PCR, while the TCRdb copy is restricted to in-frame clones and leaves out a portion. The sample yields about 1 million clones, around 75% seen once. The sequencing sample was made of memory CD4+ T cells sorted from blood. The subset here: CD45RA-negative fraction. The receptors derive from a man between 18 and 29 years old in good health.

This clone was seen a few times. Other DNA sequences within the sample encode an identical CDR3. The V gene is TRBV5-1, the J gene TRBJ2-7; TRBD1 is a possible D gene (6 bases). The CDR3 contains 14 residues. The V gene lost 0 bases and the J gene lost 2 bases, with 9 bases spanning the gap. Germline assignment: CDR1 SGHRS and CDR2 YFSETQ. For the CDR3, the DNA is TGCGCCAGCAGCTTGGCGAGGGGGACCTACGAGCAGTACTTC. Protein sequence: CASSLARGTYEQYF. Together with reference TRBV5-1 and TRBJ2-7, the CDR3 gives the full variable domain: KAGVTQTPRYLIKTRGQQVTLSCSPISGHRSVSWYQQTPGQGLQFLFEYFSETQRNKGNFPGRFSGRQFSNSRSEMNVSTLELGDSALYLCASSLARGTYEQYFGPGTRLTVT.

J is TRBJ1-5 and V is TRBV7-8; D is ambiguous. The CDR3 covers 15 residues. V dropped 10 bases and J dropped 0 bases, with 16 bases sitting between them. Germline CDR1 SGHVS, CDR2 FQNEAQ. The CDR3 DNA reads TGTGCCACTGCTCTCGGCGGGTATAGCAATCAGCCCCAGCATTTT. This codes for CATALGGYSNQPQHF.

The chain is built from TRBV5-6 and TRBJ1-3, with D perhaps TRBD1 (5 bases). This CDR3 has 17 residues. The germline gives CDR1 SGHDT, CDR2 YYEEEE. V was clipped by 6 bases and J by 0 bases, with 19 bases between them. The CDR3 protein is CASTGAAPSFSGNTIYF. The DNA for the CDR3 is TGTGCCAGCACCGGGGCAGCTCCGTCCTTCTCTGGAAACACCATATATTTT.

This clone appeared once. The sample carries other DNA sequences with the same CDR3. The J gene is TRBJ2-5, the V gene TRBV4-2, with TRBD2 identical over 12 bases. The CDR3 sequence is 15 residues long. J was trimmed by 5 bases and V by 4 bases; bases with no gene match: 5. Per the germline V gene, CDR1 is LGHNA and CDR2 is YNFKEQ. CDR3 protein: CASSPLAGGQETQYF. Written as DNA, the CDR3 is TGTGCCAGCAGCCCCCTAGCGGGGGGGCAGGAGACCCAGTACTTC.

J is TRBJ1-2 and V is TRBV4-3; D is unclear. CDR1 and CDR2 (germline): LGHNA, YSLEER. This CDR3 region has 12 residues. The V end lost 1 base, the J end lost 10 bases, and 10 bases lay between the germline ends. CDR3 region: CASSQGYRDYTF. DNA for the CDR3: TGCGCCAGCAGCCAAGGGTATAGGGACTACACCTTC.

V gene TRBV28 combines with J gene TRBJ2-1; 7 nucleotides agree with TRBD1. V lost 3 bases and J lost 12; bases outside the gene matches: 11. The CDR3 is 14 residues long. Germline CDR1 and CDR2: MDHEN and SYDVKM. The CDR3 loop is CASSLGQGVEVQFF. CDR3 sequence (DNA): TGTGCCAGCAGTTTGGGGCAGGGGGTTGAGGTGCAGTTCTTC.

This chain links TRBV19 with TRBJ1-1; D might be TRBD1 (6 bases). The CDR3 is 12 amino acids. V shed 5 bases and J shed 10 bases, with 14 bases lying between them. The germline V gene has CDR1 LNHDA and CDR2 SQIVND (reference sequence). CDR3 in amino acids: CASSRIQGVAFF. In DNA, the CDR3 is TGTGCCAGTAGTCGGATACAGGGTGTAGCTTTCTTT.

This chain uses TRBV18 with TRBJ1-1, with D perhaps TRBD1 (6 bases). The CDR3 is made up of 15 amino acids. V was cut by 3 bases and J by 4 bases, with 15 bases left in between. Germline lookup yields CDR1 KGHSH and CDR2 LQKENI. CDR3 residues: CASSPDRPMGTEAFF. Here the CDR3 DNA reads TGTGCCAGCTCACCGGACAGACCCATGGGCACTGAAGCTTTCTTT.

The V call is TRBV14, the J call TRBJ1-6; 8 bases fit TRBD1. The CDR3 is made up of 16 amino acids. V dropped 1 base and J dropped 10; count of bases not matched to a gene: 9. Germline CDR1 reads SGHDN; CDR2 reads FVKESK. The CDR3 DNA follows: TGTGCCAGCAGCCAAGGTCCGTGGACAGGGAGCTCACCCCTCCACTTT. Its protein is CASSQGPWTGSSPLHF.

The V gene is TRBV5-4, the J gene TRBJ1-2; no clear D. Trimming shortened V by 0 bases and J by 6 bases, and 15 bases separated the two germline ends. The CDR3 spans 15 residues. Germline CDR1 reads SGHNT; CDR2 reads YYREEE (reference sequence). CDR3 in amino acids: CASSLAGVNTNGYTF. The CDR3 DNA is TGTGCCAGCAGCTTGGCCGGGGTTAATACAAATGGCTACACCTTC. The full variable domain, rest sourced from reference TRBV5-4 and TRBJ1-2, is ETGVTQSPTHLIKTRGQQVTLRCSSQSGHNTVSWYQQALGQGPQFIFQYYREEENGRGNFPPRFSGLQFPNYSSELNVNALELDDSALYLCASSLAGVNTNGYTFGSGTRLTVV.

The table lists this clone with a count of one. The chain recombines TRBV6-1 with TRBJ2-3; 7 bases agree with TRBD2. This CDR3 contains 17 residues. Germline lookup yields CDR1 MNHNS and CDR2 SASEGT. The junction had 8 bases not matched to a gene; V was cut back by 2 bases and J by 0 bases. CDR3 protein: CASSERVAGPSTDTQYF. In nucleotides, the CDR3 is TGTGCCAGCAGTGAACGGGTAGCGGGCCCTAGCACAGATACGCAGTATTTT.

This clone was seen a few times. The J gene is TRBJ2-3, the V gene TRBV9; 9 bases agree with TRBD2. Germline values: CDR1 SGDLS, CDR2 YYNGEE. CDR3 length: 16 amino acids. Losses at the gene ends were 4 bases for V and 3 bases for J; bases not matched to a gene: 9. The CDR3 DNA reads TGTGCCAGCAGCCAAGGATTTAGCGGGGGAACAGATACGCAGTATTTT. Residues: CASSQGFSGGTDTQYF.

V usage is TRBV7-2 and J usage is TRBJ1-4; 7 bases are shared with TRBD1. Germline V gene data show CDR1 as SGHTA and CDR2 as FQGNSA. Trimming removed 2 bases from V and 4 bases from J; junction bases left unmatched: 4. The CDR3 loop spans 15 amino acids. The CDR3 loop is CASSLIWDSNEKLFF. As DNA, the CDR3 is TGTGCCAGCAGCTTAATCTGGGACAGTAATGAAAAACTGTTTTTT.

The gene calls are TRBV19 and TRBJ1-6; TRBD1 agrees at 7 bases. The CDR3 contains 15 residues. The junction had 12 bases not matched to a gene; V was cut back by 7 bases and J by 9 bases. The germline V gene encodes CDR1 LNHDA and CDR2 SQIVND (reference sequence). CDR3 nucleotides: TGTGCCAGTACCACTGCGACAGGGACGGGTTCACCCCTCCACTTT. Residues: CASTTATGTGSPLHF.